This T cell receptor beta chain was profiled in a study of blood T cell repertoires in COVID-19. The overall study: The United States, Italy and Spain were the sources of the acute and convalescent COVID-19 samples.

This clone turned up a few times. Deletions cut 3 bases from V and 2 bases from J, with 13 bases between. Germline lookup yields CDR1 DFQATT and CDR2 SNEGSKA (reference sequence). The CDR3 runs 15 residues. Original processing notes: The assay estimated nucleated cells by amplifying reference gene primers. Profiling relied on immunoSEQ multiplex PCR, and the TCRdb table lists in-frame clones only, not all of them. V and J calls and clone size are as listed in that table; D and trimming were resolved from the DNA. The sample has about 50,000 clones; around 86% are singletons. The sample consisted of peripheral blood. The clonotype was recovered from a woman older than 75 with COVID-19, enrolled during active disease. The chain joins TRBV20-1 to TRBJ2-2; D is uncertain. DNA of the CDR3: TGCAGTGCTAGTCCGGTAGCCCCAAACACCGGGGAGCTGTTTTTT. Its protein is CSASPVAPNTGELFF.